Each of the 13 T cell receptor beta chains below was sequenced from the same sample in a study of shared clonotypes between healthy human individuals. The assay was immunoSEQ multiplex PCR, and TCRdb's table has in-frame clones only and misses some. The profile shows over 2 million clones, roughly 92% of them singletons. Source material: naive CD4+ T cells from PBMCs. Subset reported: CD45RA+ positively selected. These receptors all stem from a man aged 18 to 35 in good health. Some clones in this sample may be carry-over from other donors' samples.

J is TRBJ2-3 and V is TRBV9; D possibly uses TRBD1 or TRBD2 (5 bases each). The germline V and J ends were trimmed by 3 bases and 3 bases, with 11 bases remaining between them. The CDR3 extends over 14 amino acids. Germline-derived CDR1 and CDR2 are SGDLS and YYNGEE. The CDR3 nucleotides read TGTGCCAGCAGCGCCGACTGGGGGACAGATACGCAGTATTTT. This gives the protein CASSADWGTDTQYF.

The chain has TRBV11-3 and TRBJ2-2; TRBD2 is a possible D gene (5 bases). V lost 2 bases, J lost 5 bases, and 6 bases lay in between. Germline V gives CDR1 SGHNT, CDR2 YENEEA. This CDR3 region has 13 residues. CDR3 residues: CASSLIATGELFF. The CDR3 DNA is TGTGCCAGCAGCTTAATAGCGACCGGGGAGCTGTTTTTT.

The chain has TRBV6-1 and TRBJ2-7, with D perhaps assigned TRBD1 or TRBD2 (6 bases each). This CDR3 spans 14 amino acids. Trimming stripped 3 bases from V and 6 bases from J, with 15 bases between. Germline CDR1 reads MNHNS; CDR2 reads SASEGT. The CDR3 nucleotides read TGTGCCAGCAGTGAGCATACAGGGAGGCCCGAGCAGTACTTC. This sequence encodes CASSEHTGRPEQYF.

J is TRBJ2-3 and V is TRBV5-1; no clear D gene. Germline V gene lookup returns CDR1 SGHRS and CDR2 YFSETQ. This CDR3 comprises 15 residues. The V end lost 4 bases, the J end lost 1 base, and 13 bases lay between the germline ends. CDR3 coding DNA: TGCGCCAGCAGCCCGGCTGGCCGGGGCACAGATACGCAGTATTTT. It specifies CASSPAGRGTDTQYF.

This clone was picked up one time. V gene TRBV5-6 combines with J gene TRBJ2-2; no firm D call. The CDR3 runs 12 residues. Germline CDR1 reads SGHDT; CDR2 reads YYEEEE. V lost 4 bases and J 6 bases, leaving 7 bases between the germline ends. Written as DNA, the CDR3 is TGTGCCAGCAGCCGCAGACCCGGGGAGCTGTTTTTT. It translates to CASSRRPGELFF.

The chain couples TRBV30 to TRBJ1-5; D might be TRBD1 (6 bases). The V end lost 0 bases, the J end lost 4 bases, and 13 bases lay between the germline ends. CDR1 is GTSNPN and CDR2 is SVGIG in the germline V gene (reference sequence). The CDR3 runs 15 residues. The CDR3 DNA reads as TGTGCCTGGAGTGTAGGGCAGGGGAGGAATCAGCCCCAGCATTTT. As protein: CAWSVGQGRNQPQHF. Full variable domain (outside the CDR3, taken from reference TRBV30 and TRBJ1-5): SQTIHQWPATLVQPVGSPLSLECTVEGTSNPNLYWYRQAAGRGLQLLFYSVGIGQISSEVPQNLSASRPQDRQFILSSKKLLLSDSGFYLCAWSVGQGRNQPQHFGDGTRLSIL.

The rearrangement links TRBV27 to TRBJ2-5; a weak D match, TRBD1 (6 bases). Trimming removed 5 bases at V and 1 base at J, with 14 bases between. The CDR3 extends over 15 amino acids. From germline, CDR1 is MNHEY and CDR2 SMNVEV (reference sequence). CDR3 residues: CASSRDKFSQETQYF. For the CDR3, the DNA is TGTGCCAGCAGTCGGGACAAATTCTCCCAAGAGACCCAGTACTTC.

V and J are TRBV7-9 and TRBJ2-1, with 7 bases identical to TRBD2. CDR1 and CDR2 (germline): SEHNR, FQNEAQ (reference sequence). V lost 5 bases and J lost 4; bases outside the gene matches: 11. This CDR3 spans 16 amino acids. In DNA, the CDR3 is TGTGCCAGCAGCCGAGATAGCGGGCTAGGATACAATGAGCAGTTCTTC. Translated, it gives CASSRDSGLGYNEQFF.

The CDR3 here is CSAGGGSYNEQFF. The CDR3 bases are TGCAGTGCAGGGGGAGGGTCCTACAATGAGCAGTTCTTC. The J gene is TRBJ2-1, the V gene TRBV29-1; D might be TRBD1 or TRBD2, each matching 7 bases. The CDR3 covers 13 residues. Germline CDR1 is SQVTM and CDR2 is ANQGSEA.

The chain has TRBV5-1 and TRBJ1-2, with D maybe TRBD1 (6 bases). V was pared by 2 bases and J by 8 bases, with 13 bases between. Germline CDR1 and CDR2: SGHRS and YFSETQ. The CDR3 loop spans 13 amino acids. The CDR3 DNA is TGCGCCAGCAGCTTTCTGGGGGACACCGGCTACACCTTC. As protein: CASSFLGDTGYTF.

The chain couples TRBV28 to TRBJ2-6, with D possibly being TRBD2 (5 bases). Between the trimmed V and J ends, which lost 2 bases and 0 bases, there was a span of 11 bases. CDR3 length equals 17 residues. The germline V gene encodes CDR1 MDHEN and CDR2 SYDVKM. The CDR3 DNA reads TGTGCCAGCAGTTTAGGCGGACGGGACTCTGGGGCCAACGTCCTGACTTTC. Translated, it gives CASSLGGRDSGANVLTF. Filled out from reference TRBV28 and TRBJ2-6, the complete variable domain reads DVKVTQSSRYLVKRTGEKVFLECVQDMDHENMFWYRQDPGLGLRLIYFSYDVKMKEKGDIPEGYSVSREKKERFSLILESASTNQTSMYLCASSLGGRDSGANVLTFGAGSRLTVL.

The genes are TRBV7-9 and TRBJ1-5; D ambiguous. Trimming took off 5 bases at V and 10 bases at J, with 15 bases between the two ends. Germline CDR1 SEHNR, CDR2 FQNEAQ (reference sequence). This CDR3 is 13 amino acids long. CDR3 in amino acids: CASSPGASRPQHF. CDR3 sequence (DNA): TGTGCCAGCAGCCCGGGCGCGAGTCGCCCCCAGCATTTT. The complete variable domain, with remaining parts taken from reference TRBV7-9 and TRBJ1-5, reads DTGVSQNPRHKITKRGQNVTFRCDPISEHNRLYWYRQTLGQGPEFLTYFQNEAQLEKSRLLSDRFSAERPKGSFSTLEIQRTEQGDSAMYLCASSPGASRPQHFGDGTRLSIL.

This chain joins TRBV4-1 and TRBJ2-5; perhaps TRBD2 as D (6 bases). Germline loops: CDR1 MGHRA, CDR2 YSYEKL. The CDR3 runs to 14 residues. Trimming shortened V by 4 bases and J by 4 bases, and 13 bases separated the two germline ends. The chain's CDR3 is CASSPGTPRETQYF. CDR3 sequence (DNA): TGCGCCAGCAGCCCCGGGACTCCCAGAGAGACCCAGTACTTC.